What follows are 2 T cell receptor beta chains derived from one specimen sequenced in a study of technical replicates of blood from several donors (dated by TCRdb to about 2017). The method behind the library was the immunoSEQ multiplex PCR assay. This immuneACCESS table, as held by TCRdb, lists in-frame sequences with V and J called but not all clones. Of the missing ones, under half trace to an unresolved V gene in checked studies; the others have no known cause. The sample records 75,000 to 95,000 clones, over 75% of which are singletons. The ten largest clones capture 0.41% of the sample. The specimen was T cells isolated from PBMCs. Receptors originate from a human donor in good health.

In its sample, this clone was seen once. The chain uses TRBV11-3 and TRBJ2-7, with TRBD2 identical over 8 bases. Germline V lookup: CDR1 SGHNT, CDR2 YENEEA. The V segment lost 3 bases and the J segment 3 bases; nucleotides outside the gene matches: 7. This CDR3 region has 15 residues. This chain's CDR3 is CASSFISGIFYEQYF. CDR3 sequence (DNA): TGTGCCAGCAGCTTTATTAGCGGGATATTCTACGAGCAGTACTTC.

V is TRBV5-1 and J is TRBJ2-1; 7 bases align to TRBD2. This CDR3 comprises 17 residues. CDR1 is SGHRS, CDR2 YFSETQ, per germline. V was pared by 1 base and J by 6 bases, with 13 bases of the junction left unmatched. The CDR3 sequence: CASSLFGLGYVANEQFF. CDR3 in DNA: TGCGCCAGCAGCTTGTTCGGACTAGGATACGTCGCCAATGAGCAGTTCTTC.